The 8 T cell receptor beta chains in this list originate from one sample, sequenced in a study of cytomegalovirus exposure and HLA in healthy donors. PCR primers comprised 60 Vbeta and 13 Jbeta primers. This table comes from immunoSEQ multiplex PCR, and its TCRdb copy is limited to in-frame clones, with some not included. This sample carries 100,000 or so clones, 65% to 75% of them seen once, and the ten largest clones take around 1.9%. Sequencing was carried out using PBMCs. These receptors were collected from a woman in her 40s in good health and CMV-seronegative.

The genes are TRBV25-1 and TRBJ2-1; the match to TRBD1 covers 7 bases. CDR1 is MGHDK and CDR2 is SYGVNS in the germline V gene. Trimming removed 7 bases from V and 1 base from J; junction bases left unmatched: 4. The CDR3 length is 14 residues. CDR3 loop: CASKQTGSYNEQFF. As DNA, the CDR3 is TGTGCCAGCAAACAGACAGGGTCCTACAATGAGCAGTTCTTC. The full variable domain, its missing parts supplied by reference TRBV25-1 and TRBJ2-1, is EADIYQTPRYLVIGTGKKITLECSQTMGHDKMYWYQQDPGMELHLIHYSYGVNSTEKGDLSSESTVSRIRTEHFPLTLESARPSHTSQYLCASKQTGSYNEQFFGPGTRLTVL.

The chain couples TRBV6-6 to TRBJ2-7, with D unresolved. The V end lost 7 bases, the J end lost 3 bases, and 19 bases lay between the germline ends. This CDR3 comprises 15 residues. Germline V gene data show CDR1 as MNHNY and CDR2 as SVGAGI (reference sequence). DNA for the CDR3: TGTGCCAGCAAATACGCGTCCACGTGGAGCTACGAGCAGTACTTC. As protein: CASKYASTWSYEQYF.

This chain uses TRBV2 with TRBJ1-2; a possible D gene is TRBD1 (6 bases). This CDR3 has 13 amino acids. V lost 4 bases and J 4 bases, leaving 10 bases between the germline ends. The germline CDR1 and CDR2 sequences are SNHLY and FYNNEI. The CDR3 region has the DNA TGTGCCAGCAGTGGGACAGCTTCCTATGGCTACACCTTC. Translated, it gives CASSGTASYGYTF.

The rearrangement joins TRBV6-6 to TRBJ2-2; 12 bases are shared with TRBD2. Per germline, CDR1 MNHNY and CDR2 SVGAGI (reference sequence). This CDR3 is 15 amino acids long. J lost 4 bases, V lost 8 bases, and 5 bases had no gene match. The CDR3 DNA reads as TGTGCCAGCCACGGACTAGCGGGGACCACCGGGGAGCTGTTTTTT. Its protein product is CASHGLAGTTGELFF.

The chain couples TRBV30 to TRBJ2-6, with D perhaps matching TRBD1 (6 bases). This CDR3 has 17 amino acids. Germline CDR1 is GTSNPN and CDR2 is SVGIG (reference sequence). V was trimmed by 8 bases and J by 4 bases, leaving 24 bases between them. CDR3 protein: CAPYYGRGPGGANVLTF. The DNA of the CDR3 is TGTGCCCCCTATTATGGCAGGGGACCTGGGGGGGCCAACGTCCTGACTTTC. Full variable domain (missing parts from reference TRBV30 and TRBJ2-6): SQTIHQWPATLVQPVGSPLSLECTVEGTSNPNLYWYRQAAGRGLQLLFYSVGIGQISSEVPQNLSASRPQDRQFILSSKKLLLSDSGFYLCAPYYGRGPGGANVLTFGAGSRLTVL.

J is TRBJ2-1 and V is TRBV4-3, with 7 bases that match TRBD2. Germline V gene sequence: CDR1 LGHNA, CDR2 YSLEER. V lost 0 bases, J lost 5 bases, and 13 bases stayed unmatched. The CDR3 loop spans 18 amino acids. This CDR3 reads CASSQDGVAGPPNNEQFF. As DNA, the CDR3 is TGCGCCAGCAGCCAAGATGGTGTAGCGGGCCCACCCAACAATGAGCAGTTCTTC.

The CDR3 here is CASSSYTDTQYF. CDR3 bases: TGTGCCAGCAGCTCCTACACAGATACGCAGTATTTT. The chain combines TRBV7-3 with TRBJ2-3; D gene unclear. The CDR3 has 12 residues. The V gene's germline CDR1 is SGHTA and CDR2 FQGTGA. Trimming pared 4 bases from V and 2 bases from J, leaving 4 bases between.

The DNA for the CDR3 is TGTGCCATCAGTGATTTTCCTAGGAGCGGACCTCAAGAGACCCAGTACTTC. Protein: CAISDFPRSGPQETQYF. This rearrangement joins TRBV10-3 to TRBJ2-5, with D possibly being TRBD2 (5 bases). Germline values: CDR1 ENHRY, CDR2 SYGVKD. This CDR3 region has 17 residues. Trimming cost V 3 bases and J 2 bases, with 19 bases left between them.